In its sample, the clone carrying this T cell receptor beta chain was seen a few times. Its cognate antigen is unknown. The record originates from a study of beta chain features in type 1 diabetes. The authors obtained over 98% purity in all sorted populations. Sequencing targeted expressed TCRB transcripts, as all isolated RNA had been reverse transcribed. The protocol was immunoSEQ multiplex PCR, while the TCRdb copy is restricted to in-frame clones and leaves out a portion. Altogether 140,000 to 150,000 clones are present, 10% to 15% being singletons, with the ten largest covering approximately 1.3%. Study-wide results and caveats: In all four CD4+ subsets, TCRB CDR3 length was significantly, moderately reduced in type 1 diabetes. PCR may have favored shorter templates equally in patients and controls. Lower insertion and higher deletion counts appeared at VDJ junctions in type 1 diabetes patients. In cDNA sequencing, cells with high TCR expression could be over-represented.

Germline CDR1 is SEHNR and CDR2 is FQNEAQ (reference sequence). This CDR3 is built from 12 residues. Trimming took off 3 bases at V and 1 base at J, with 4 bases between the two ends. The sequence derives from a man aged 18 to 30 with type 1 diabetes. The chain links TRBV7-9 to TRBJ2-7; D is unresolved. Sequenced material: central memory CD4+ T cells from blood. In DNA form, the CDR3 reads TGTGCCAGCAGCTTCGTTTCCTACGAGCAGTACTTC. Protein product: CASSFVSYEQYF.